These 2 T cell receptor beta chains were sequenced from one sample in a study of blood T cell repertoires in COVID-19. The data were produced by immunoSEQ multiplex PCR, yet TCRdb's version contains in-frame clones alone and is incomplete. Of 80,000 or so clones detected, 86% appear once; the ten largest clones hold roughly 19%. Sequenced material: peripheral blood. The receptor set was obtained from a human donor in a cohort sampled during active COVID-19.

This chain uses TRBV7-2 with TRBJ1-1, with 9 positions matching TRBD1. V lost 5 bases and J lost 2; bases outside the gene matches: 3. The CDR3 runs 14 residues. Germline-derived CDR1 and CDR2 are SGHTA and FQGNSA. CDR3 protein: CASSKTGGNTEAFF. In nucleotides, the CDR3 is TGTGCCAGCAGCAAGACAGGGGGTAACACTGAAGCTTTCTTT.

The rearrangement uses TRBV30 and TRBJ2-3, with 7 bases that match TRBD1. Germline CDR1 is GTSNPN and CDR2 is SVGIG (reference sequence). The CDR3 contains 13 residues. J lost 2 bases, V lost 5 bases, and 4 bases had no gene match. The CDR3 is CAWRTGATDTQYF. For the CDR3, the DNA is TGTGCCTGGCGAACAGGGGCCACAGATACGCAGTATTTT.